The 7 T cell receptor beta chains below come from one sample, sequenced in a study of regulatory T cells in long-lasting Graves disease. The time point here: newly diagnosed GD, antithyroid drugs for less than 3 months. The TCR library was prepared using RNA isolated from PBMCs. Arm-PCR of CDR3 regions with iRepertoire HTBI primers generated TCR beta libraries. Via MiXCR, TCRdb re-called the multiplex PCR reads, giving one row per CDR3 protein. The data contain roughly 420,000 distinct CDR3 sequences, 15% to 20% of them singletons. These same data were also listed under a study on T cells in Graves' hyperthyroidism and ophthalmopathy.

Specimen: peripheral blood mononuclear cells (PBMCs), collected at new diagnosis, from a patient treated with antithyroid drugs. The receptors originated from a young woman with Graves disease.

The V and J genes are TRBV5-1 and TRBJ2-1, with TRBD2 matching over 8 bases. Germline CDR1 SGHRS, CDR2 YFSETQ. The V and J ends lost 2 bases and 7 bases, in that order; junction bases with no gene match: 8. The CDR3 spans 15 residues. CDR3 amino acids: CASSFLAGGKNEQFF. The CDR3 DNA is TGCGCCAGCAGCTTCTTGGCGGGAGGTAAAAATGAGCAGTTCTTC.

This clonotype was detected ten times or more. The rearrangement uses TRBV28 and TRBJ2-3; D is uncertain. Trimming pared 6 bases from V and 0 bases from J, leaving 13 bases between. The CDR3 is made up of 15 amino acids. The germline CDR1 and CDR2 sequences are MDHEN and SYDVKM. This chain's CDR3 is CASSPHEASTDTQYF. CDR3 nucleotides: TGTGCCAGCAGCCCCCACGAGGCTAGCACAGATACGCAGTATTTT.

The rearrangement uses TRBV7-8 and TRBJ2-3; D gene ambiguous. The CDR3 extends over 11 amino acids. Deletions cut 7 bases from V and 6 bases from J, with 8 bases between. Germline CDR1 and CDR2: SGHVS and FQNEAQ. CDR3 nucleotides: TGTGCCAGCACCTACAGCGATACGCAGTATTTT. Protein product: CASTYSDTQYF. The full variable domain, completed using reference TRBV7-8 and TRBJ2-3, is GAGVSQSPRYKVAKRGQDVALRCDPISGHVSLFWYQQALGQGPEFLTYFQNEAQLDKSGLPSDRFFAERPEGSVSTLKIQRTQQEDSAVYLCASTYSDTQYFGPGTRLTVL.

This clonotype was detected ten times or more. The rearrangement uses TRBV5-1 and TRBJ2-3; 11 bases are a match to TRBD2. Germline CDR1 reads SGHRS; CDR2 reads YFSETQ. Trimming cost V 3 bases and J 2 bases; bases outside gene matches: 5. The CDR3 totals 16 residues. This chain's CDR3 is CASSWGLAESTDTQYF. In nucleotides, the CDR3 is TGCGCCAGCAGCTGGGGACTAGCGGAATCCACAGATACGCAGTATTTT.

The table lists this clonotype with many counts. V and J are TRBV14 and TRBJ2-7, with a weak D call TRBD1 (7 bases). V lost 4 bases and J lost 0, with 16 bases in between. The CDR3 has 16 residues. Per germline, CDR1 SGHDN and CDR2 FVKESK. CDR3 DNA sequence: TGTGCCAGCAGCCGCACCTGGGGGGACAGCTCCTACGAGCAGTACTTC. It specifies CASSRTWGDSSYEQYF.

The chain is built from TRBV2 and TRBJ2-5; D is possibly TRBD1 or TRBD2 (5 bases each). The germline V gene has CDR1 SNHLY and CDR2 FYNNEI. Trimming removed 9 bases at V and 2 bases at J, with 13 bases between. The CDR3 totals 13 residues. The CDR3 protein is CASTGTVQETQYF. In nucleotides, the CDR3 is TGTGCCAGTACCGGGACCGTTCAAGAGACCCAGTACTTC.

This clonotype was counted at least ten times. The V and J genes are TRBV9 and TRBJ2-5, with no clear D. The CDR3 consists of 14 residues. From germline, CDR1 is SGDLS and CDR2 YYNGEE. Trimming cost V 0 bases and J 5 bases, with 11 bases left between them. CDR3 in amino acids: CASSVGPEPETQYF. CDR3 sequence (DNA): TGTGCCAGCAGCGTAGGCCCCGAACCGGAGACCCAGTACTTC.